This T cell receptor (beta chain) stems from a study of cytomegalovirus exposure and HLA in healthy donors. Across the study: Within the Caucasian-associated ancestry cluster were more than 75% of the 350 to 400 genotyped donors.

Trimming at V came to 9 bases and at J to 4 bases, leaving 5 bases not matched to a gene. The CDR3 is made up of 13 amino acids. Germline CDR1 reads MNHEY; CDR2 reads SVGAGI. Findings of the study overall: Listed as cytomegalovirus-associated were over 150 TCR beta chains.

Details on this clone: Its antigen is unidentified. The same CDR3 can be traced to other DNA sequences in this sample.

Donors had nominal health at sampling but likely had unrecorded immune exposures. PCR amplification relied on 60 Vbeta primers (plus 13 Jbeta primers). Only in-frame clones appear in the TCRdb table, and some are missing; sequencing was by immunoSEQ multiplex PCR. The sample contains a few hundred thousand clones, roughly 80% of which appear only once. The source material was PBMCs. The TCR originated in a girl aged 5-17 years in good health and CMV-seronegative. The chain recombines TRBV6-5 with TRBJ2-7; 11 bases are a match to TRBD1. CDR3 protein: CASSGTGGYEQYF. For the CDR3, the DNA is TGTGCCAGTTCCGGGACAGGGGGTTACGAGCAGTACTTC.